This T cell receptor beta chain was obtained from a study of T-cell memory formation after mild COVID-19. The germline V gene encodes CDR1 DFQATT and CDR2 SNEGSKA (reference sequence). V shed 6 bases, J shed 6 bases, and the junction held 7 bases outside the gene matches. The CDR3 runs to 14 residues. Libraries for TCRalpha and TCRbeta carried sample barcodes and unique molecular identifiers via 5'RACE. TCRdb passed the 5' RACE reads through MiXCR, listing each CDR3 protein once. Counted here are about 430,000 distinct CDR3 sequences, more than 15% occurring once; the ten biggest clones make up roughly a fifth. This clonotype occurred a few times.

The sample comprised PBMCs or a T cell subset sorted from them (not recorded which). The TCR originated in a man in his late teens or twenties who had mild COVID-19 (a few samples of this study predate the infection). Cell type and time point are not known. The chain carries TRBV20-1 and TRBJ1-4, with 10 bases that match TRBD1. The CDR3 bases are TGCAGTGCCACTGAGGACAGGGGGGATGAAAAACTGTTTTTT. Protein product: CSATEDRGDEKLFF.